A single sample is the source of the 28 T cell receptor beta chains below, sequenced in a study of blood T cell repertoires in COVID-19. Data came from immunoSEQ multiplex PCR; TCRdb stores just in-frame clones and leaves some out. The data show about 300,000 clones, roughly 85% seen once. The sample was PBMCs or T cells enriched from blood (not recorded which). These TCRs come from a woman in her thirties who had been exposed to COVID-19.

This sequence joins TRBV15 and TRBJ1-1; 9 bases are shared with TRBD1. This CDR3 spans 17 amino acids. Germline V lookup: CDR1 LNHNV, CDR2 YYDKDF (reference sequence). Trimming at V came to 0 bases and at J to 4 bases, leaving 9 bases not matched to a gene. CDR3 protein: CATSRDLLGTGFTEAFF. CDR3 nucleotides: TGTGCCACCAGCAGAGACCTTTTAGGGACAGGGTTCACTGAAGCTTTCTTT.

The chain combines TRBV6-5 with TRBJ1-4; D is unresolved. Germline V gene data show CDR1 as MNHEY and CDR2 as SVGAGI. This CDR3 contains 14 residues. V was pared by 4 bases and J by 2 bases, with 8 bases between. The CDR3 here is CASSSGWTNEKLFF. Here the CDR3 DNA reads TGTGCCAGCAGTTCCGGGTGGACTAATGAAAAACTGTTTTTT.

The J gene is TRBJ1-6, the V gene TRBV27; the D gene is possibly TRBD1 (6 bases). Trimming removed 4 bases from V and 5 bases from J, with 15 bases in between. This CDR3 has 16 amino acids. CDR1 is MNHEY and CDR2 is SMNVEV in the germline V gene (reference sequence). The CDR3 DNA sequence: TGTGCCAGCAGTTCCGTCGACAGGAATCATAATTCACCCCTCCACTTT. Translation: CASSSVDRNHNSPLHF.

J is TRBJ2-7 and V is TRBV30; D is perhaps TRBD1 (6 bases). CDR1 GTSNPN and CDR2 SVGIG come from the germline V gene (reference sequence). V lost 2 bases to trimming and J lost 3 bases, with 23 bases between them. The CDR3 loop spans 17 amino acids. CDR3 amino acids: CAWSPRPGTKLIYEQYF. The DNA for the CDR3 is TGTGCCTGGAGTCCACGCCCCGGGACAAAATTAATCTACGAGCAGTACTTC.

This sequence joins TRBV7-8 and TRBJ2-1; 7 bases align to TRBD2. V gave up 6 bases and J gave up 3 bases; unmatched junction bases: 8. This CDR3 is 15 amino acids long. Germline values: CDR1 SGHVS, CDR2 FQNEAQ. The CDR3 DNA follows: TGTGCCAGCAGTCTTAGCGGGTCCCACTACAATGAGCAGTTCTTC. This gives the protein CASSLSGSHYNEQFF.

The rearrangement joins TRBV7-3 to TRBJ2-3, with 7 bases identical to TRBD2. Germline CDR1 is SGHTA and CDR2 is FQGTGA. Trimming at V came to 2 bases and at J to 2 bases, leaving 19 bases not matched to a gene. The CDR3 has 20 amino acids. The CDR3 region is CASSLFPSAGEPLNTDTQYF. As DNA, the CDR3 is TGTGCCAGCAGCTTATTTCCTTCTGCGGGAGAACCACTAAACACAGATACGCAGTATTTT. The full variable domain, its missing parts supplied by reference TRBV7-3 and TRBJ2-3, is GAGVSQTPSNKVTEKGKYVELRCDPISGHTALYWYRQSLGQGPEFLIYFQGTGAADDSGLPNDRFFAVRPEGSVSTLKIQRTERGDSAVYLCASSLFPSAGEPLNTDTQYFGPGTRLTVL.

The chain carries TRBV28 and TRBJ1-3; D ambiguous. The length of the CDR3 is 12 residues. The V end was cut by 8 bases, the J end by 5 bases, with 10 bases between. Germline CDR1 MDHEN, CDR2 SYDVKM. Here the CDR3 DNA reads TGTGCCAGCGAGCGCCCCCGAAACACCATATATTTT. The encoded protein is CASERPRNTIYF.

This clone has more than one count but fewer than ten. The chain combines TRBV7-9 with TRBJ1-1, with a possible D match to TRBD1 (5 bases). Germline CDR1 SEHNR, CDR2 FQNEAQ (reference sequence). V was shortened by 0 bases and J by 3 bases, with 8 bases between the two germline ends. The CDR3 has 14 amino acids. The CDR3 protein is CASSLAGDYTEAFF. DNA of the CDR3: TGTGCCAGCAGCTTAGCAGGGGACTACACTGAAGCTTTCTTT. The entire variable domain, with the rest obtained from reference TRBV7-9 and TRBJ1-1, is as follows: DTGVSQNPRHKITKRGQNVTFRCDPISEHNRLYWYRQTLGQGPEFLTYFQNEAQLEKSRLLSDRFSAERPKGSFSTLEIQRTEQGDSAMYLCASSLAGDYTEAFFGQGTRLTVV.

This chain's CDR3 is CASSLRSGIGTHYEQYF. The CDR3 bases are TGTGCCAGCAGCCTCCGAAGCGGGATAGGGACCCACTACGAGCAGTACTTC. The rearrangement uses TRBV14 and TRBJ2-7; 7 bases agree with TRBD2. The CDR3 runs 17 residues. Trimming removed 4 bases from V and 3 bases from J; junction bases left unmatched: 15. CDR1 SGHDN and CDR2 FVKESK come from the germline V gene.

V usage is TRBV28 and J usage is TRBJ2-7; the D gene is possibly TRBD2 (6 bases). Trimming cost V 3 bases and J 0 bases, with 15 bases left between them. This CDR3 comprises 16 residues. CDR1 and CDR2 (germline): MDHEN, SYDVKM. The CDR3 DNA sequence: TGTGCCAGCAGTTTGATATCCGGGGGAAACTCCTACGAGCAGTACTTC. It encodes CASSLISGGNSYEQYF. Combining the CDR3 with reference TRBV28 and TRBJ2-7 gives the whole variable domain DVKVTQSSRYLVKRTGEKVFLECVQDMDHENMFWYRQDPGLGLRLIYFSYDVKMKEKGDIPEGYSVSREKKERFSLILESASTNQTSMYLCASSLISGGNSYEQYFGPGTRLTVT.

The chain has TRBV7-3 and TRBJ2-3; 10 nucleotides agree with TRBD2. V trimming: 9 bases; J trimming: 2 bases; junction bases outside the gene matches: 5. The CDR3 consists of 14 residues. CDR1 is SGHTA, CDR2 FQGTGA, per germline. The CDR3 here is CASKLAGHTDTQYF. The CDR3 coding sequence is TGTGCCAGTAAACTAGCGGGACACACAGATACGCAGTATTTT.

The chain carries TRBV7-9 and TRBJ2-5; 8 bases map to TRBD2. CDR1 and CDR2 (germline): SEHNR, FQNEAQ (reference sequence). The CDR3 covers 14 residues. V shed 6 bases, J shed 5 bases, and the junction held 8 bases outside the gene matches. CDR3 in DNA: TGTGCCAGCAGGGACGAAGGGACTAGTGAGACCCAGTACTTC. Amino acids: CASRDEGTSETQYF.

V is TRBV5-1 and J is TRBJ2-5; D is possibly TRBD2 (6 bases). The germline V and J ends were trimmed by 0 bases and 4 bases, with 13 bases remaining between them. The CDR3 is 15 amino acids. Germline-derived CDR1 and CDR2 are SGHRS and YFSETQ. CDR3 sequence (DNA): TGCGCCAGCAGCTTGGTCGGGACTTACGGAGAGACCCAGTACTTC. Translation: CASSLVGTYGETQYF.

The chain combines TRBV13 with TRBJ2-2; no clear D. The CDR3 contains 16 residues. V lost 5 bases, J lost 0 bases, and 13 bases lay in between. Germline V gene sequence: CDR1 PRHDT, CDR2 FYEKMQ (reference sequence). CDR3 residues: CASSPEWAANTGELFF. The CDR3 DNA follows: TGTGCCAGCAGCCCTGAGTGGGCCGCGAACACCGGGGAGCTGTTTTTT.

V gene TRBV19 combines with J gene TRBJ2-5, with D possibly matching TRBD1 (5 bases). Germline CDR1 LNHDA, CDR2 SQIVND (reference sequence). The CDR3 has 15 residues. V gave up 4 bases and J gave up 5 bases, with 17 bases separating them. Here the CDR3 reads CASSKGHRPRETQYF. CDR3 nucleotide sequence: TGTGCCAGTAGTAAGGGTCACAGGCCAAGGGAGACCCAGTACTTC.

The chain couples TRBV9 to TRBJ1-2, with 8 bases aligning to TRBD1. This CDR3 comprises 17 residues. Germline V gives CDR1 SGDLS, CDR2 YYNGEE. The ends lost 0 bases at V and 8 bases at J; junction bases unmatched: 15. The CDR3, as DNA: TGTGCCAGCAGCGTAGTAAGCGGCGGACAGGGTATAAGAGGCTACACCTTC. It specifies CASSVVSGGQGIRGYTF.

This clone was picked up a small number of times. The J gene is TRBJ1-5, the V gene TRBV5-8; a weak D match, TRBD1 (6 bases). The CDR3 length is 15 residues. CDR1 and CDR2 from the germline V gene are SGHTS and YDEGEE. Trimming left V 0 bases short and J 2 bases short, with 9 bases between. The CDR3 here is CASSLGQAGNQPQHF. Written as DNA, the CDR3 is TGTGCCAGCAGCTTGGGACAGGCAGGCAATCAGCCCCAGCATTTT.

The J gene is TRBJ2-6, the V gene TRBV4-1, with 11 nucleotides matching TRBD2. Per the germline V gene, CDR1 is MGHRA and CDR2 is YSYEKL. The CDR3 is 18 residues long. V gave up 1 base and J gave up 1 base; unmatched junction bases: 3. CDR3 loop: CASSQGSGRASGANVLTF. CDR3 nucleotides: TGCGCCAGCAGCCAAGGTAGCGGGAGGGCGTCTGGGGCCAACGTCCTGACTTTC.

The chain recombines TRBV2 with TRBJ2-1; TRBD2 is a possible D gene (6 bases). Per germline, CDR1 SNHLY and CDR2 FYNNEI. The CDR3 is 11 residues long. The V end lost 7 bases, the J end lost 8 bases, and 9 bases lay between the germline ends. The CDR3 sequence is CASTGGYEQFF. The CDR3 nucleotides read TGTGCCAGCACCGGAGGGTATGAGCAGTTCTTC.

The CDR3 coding sequence is TGTGCCAGCAGTGCCTCGGACTCAAAGCCCTACGAGCAGTACTTC. Translated, it gives CASSASDSKPYEQYF. This chain links TRBV28 with TRBJ2-7, with D maybe TRBD2 (5 bases). V dropped 5 bases and J dropped 2 bases, with 16 bases sitting between them. Per germline, CDR1 MDHEN and CDR2 SYDVKM. This CDR3 comprises 15 residues. Looking up the rest from reference TRBV28 and TRBJ2-7 gives the full variable domain: DVKVTQSSRYLVKRTGEKVFLECVQDMDHENMFWYRQDPGLGLRLIYFSYDVKMKEKGDIPEGYSVSREKKERFSLILESASTNQTSMYLCASSASDSKPYEQYFGPGTRLTVT.

The chain is built from TRBV28 and TRBJ2-7; 8 nucleotides line up with TRBD1. The J segment lost 2 bases and the V segment lost 4 bases, leaving 10 bases of the junction unmatched. The germline V gene has CDR1 MDHEN and CDR2 SYDVKM. The CDR3 is made up of 16 amino acids. CDR3 sequence (DNA): TGTGCCAGCAGTTCCCCTCCGGCAGGGGGCCCCTACGAGCAGTACTTC. This sequence encodes CASSSPPAGGPYEQYF.

CDR3 region: CASSWEREAFF. CDR3 bases: TGCGCCAGCAGTTGGGAGAGGGAAGCTTTCTTT. The rearrangement joins TRBV4-3 to TRBJ1-1; the D is unclear. Germline V gene data show CDR1 as LGHNA and CDR2 as YSLEER. This CDR3 has 11 residues. V gave up 6 bases and J gave up 8 bases, with 10 bases separating them.

This chain connects TRBV19 to TRBJ2-3; 7 bases match TRBD2. V shed 3 bases and J 14 bases; nucleotides not matched to a gene: 20. The CDR3 has 16 residues. The germline gives CDR1 LNHDA, CDR2 SQIVND (reference sequence). CDR3 region: CASSISSGSAGPRSYF. The CDR3 nucleotides are TGTGCCAGTAGTATTAGCTCCGGATCAGCGGGACCCCGCTCGTATTTT. The variable domain in full, completed from reference TRBV19 and TRBJ2-3, reads DGGITQSPKYLFRKEGQNVTLSCEQNLNHDAMYWYRQDPGQGLRLIYYSQIVNDFQKGDIAEGYSVSREKKESFPLTVTSAQKNPTAFYLCASSISSGSAGPRSYFGPGTRLTVL.

The J gene is TRBJ1-4, the V gene TRBV4-2; D possibly corresponds to TRBD1 (6 bases). The CDR3 is 17 residues long. From germline, CDR1 is LGHNA and CDR2 YNFKEQ. Trimming took off 0 bases at V and 2 bases at J, with 13 bases between the two ends. CDR3 protein: CASSQDSQGFTNEKLFF. The CDR3 DNA sequence: TGTGCCAGCAGCCAAGATTCACAGGGTTTCACTAATGAAAAACTGTTTTTT.

The V and J genes are TRBV19 and TRBJ2-7; D may be TRBD2 (5 bases). CDR3 length: 14 residues. Trimming took off 3 bases at V and 1 base at J, with 10 bases between the two ends. CDR1 and CDR2 (germline): LNHDA, SQIVND (reference sequence). For the CDR3, the DNA is TGTGCCAGTAGTATCGGGGTTGGGTCCTACGAGCAGTACTTC. Its translation: CASSIGVGSYEQYF.

This clone was counted a few times. This chain links TRBV4-1 with TRBJ1-3; 9 bases agree with TRBD1. J gave up 0 bases and V 4 bases, and 7 bases lay outside the gene matches. The CDR3 spans 17 residues. Per the germline V gene, CDR1 is MGHRA and CDR2 is YSYEKL. Here the CDR3 reads CASSRIGTGISGNTIYF. The CDR3 nucleotides are TGCGCCAGCAGCCGAATCGGGACAGGGATCTCTGGAAACACCATATATTTT.

V usage is TRBV3-1 (or the pseudogene TRBV3-2) and J usage is TRBJ2-7; D uncertain. In germline, CDR1 is LGHDT, CDR2 YNNKEL (reference sequence). Trimming removed 5 bases from V and 4 bases from J, with 6 bases in between. The CDR3 totals 11 residues. In DNA form, the CDR3 reads TGTGCCAGCAGCTCGAGGTACGAGCAGTACTTC. Translation gives CASSSRYEQYF.

The chain recombines TRBV5-8 with TRBJ1-2; TRBD1 might be the D (6 bases). Germline CDR1 SGHTS, CDR2 YDEGEE. This CDR3 has 14 residues. Trimming took off 1 base at V and 3 bases at J, with 10 bases between the two ends. As DNA, the CDR3 is TGTGCCAGCAGCTTGAAGGGACACTACTATGGCTACACCTTC. Its protein product is CASSLKGHYYGYTF.